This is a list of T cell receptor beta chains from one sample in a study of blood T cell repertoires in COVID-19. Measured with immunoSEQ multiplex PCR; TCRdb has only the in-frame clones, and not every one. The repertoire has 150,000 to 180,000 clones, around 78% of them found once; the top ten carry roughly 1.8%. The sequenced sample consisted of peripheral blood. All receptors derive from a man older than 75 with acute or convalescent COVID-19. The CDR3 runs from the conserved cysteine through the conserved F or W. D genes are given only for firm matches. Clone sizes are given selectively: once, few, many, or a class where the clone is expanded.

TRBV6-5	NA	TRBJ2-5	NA	TGTGCCAGCAGGCGGAGGGGGGGGGTTCAAGAGACCCAGTACTTC	CASRRRGGVQETQYF
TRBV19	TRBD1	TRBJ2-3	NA	TGTGCCAGTAGTCCCCGGGACAGGGGCTTACCGGGGGATACGCAGTATTTT	CASSPRDRGLPGDTQYF
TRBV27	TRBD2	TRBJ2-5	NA	TGTGCCAGCAGTCAACGACTAGCGGGGGGGCGGGAGACCCAGTACTTC	CASSQRLAGGRETQYF
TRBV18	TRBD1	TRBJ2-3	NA	TGTGCCAGCTCTCCTCCGGGACAGGGGACCACAGATACGCAGTATTTT	CASSPPGQGTTDTQYF
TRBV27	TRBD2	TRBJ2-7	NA	TGTGCCAGCAGTTGGACTAGCGGGGGCCTAACCTACGAGCAGTACTTC	CASSWTSGGLTYEQYF
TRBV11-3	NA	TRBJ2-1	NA	TGTGCCAGCAGCTTCGTCCCCGGCAATGAGCAGTTCTTC	CASSFVPGNEQFF
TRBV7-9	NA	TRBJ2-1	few	TGTGCCAGCAGCTTAGGGGGGACTTTCGACAATGAGCAGTTCTTC	CASSLGGTFDNEQFF
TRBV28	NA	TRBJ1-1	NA	TGTGCCAGCAGGGAACAGGGGAACACTGAAGCTTTCTTT	CASREQGNTEAFF
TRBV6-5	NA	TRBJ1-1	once	TGTGCCAGCCGGCGGGACGCCGGGAACACTGAAGCTTTCTTT	CASRRDAGNTEAFF
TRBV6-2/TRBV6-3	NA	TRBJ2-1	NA	TGTGCCAGCAGTTCCACTCGAGCAGGCAATGAGCAGTTCTTC	CASSSTRAGNEQFF
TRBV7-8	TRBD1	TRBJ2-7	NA	TGTGCCAGCAGCCCCCGGACAGGGAGGACCTACGAGCAGTACTTC	CASSPRTGRTYEQYF
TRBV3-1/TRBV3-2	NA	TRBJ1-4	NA	TGTGCCAGCAGCCAGCTGGAGCAGCGGGAAAAACTGTTTTTT	CASSQLEQREKLFF
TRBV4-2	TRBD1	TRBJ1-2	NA	TGTGCCAGCAGCCCATCATCCGCCGGGACAGACTATGGCTACACCTTC	CASSPSSAGTDYGYTF
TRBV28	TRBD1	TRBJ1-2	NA	TGTGCCAGCAGCCCCGGACAGGGGTCGTGGGGCTACACCTTC	CASSPGQGSWGYTF
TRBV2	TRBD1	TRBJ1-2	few	TGTGCCAGCATTAAGGACAGGGGGATGAATGGCTACACCTTC	CASIKDRGMNGYTF
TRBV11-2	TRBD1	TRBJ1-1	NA	TGTGCCAGCAGCTTAGCCATTGGAGGCCAGGGGGCCGGCACTGAAGCTTTCTTT	CASSLAIGGQGAGTEAFF